This T cell receptor beta chain was observed in a study of shared clonotypes between healthy human individuals. The wider study: Three plates each covered CD4 naive and memory; CD8 naive two, CD8 memory one.

Per germline, CDR1 LNHDA and CDR2 SQIVND (reference sequence). The CDR3 covers 13 residues. V lost 3 bases to trimming and J lost 4 bases, with 10 bases between them. Researchers partitioned CD4+ cells into CD45RA+ naive and CD45RA-negative memory subsets. Produced via immunoSEQ multiplex PCR; TCRdb's table is partial and in-frame only. The sample lists over a million clones, about 96% occurring once. This clonotype was sampled from a man under 40 in good health. The sample taken for sequencing was naive CD4+ T cells sorted from blood. Subset of the sample: CD45RA+ positively selected. The rearrangement joins TRBV19 to TRBJ2-7; no firm D call. The CDR3 bases are TGTGCCAGTAGTATTTTGTATTCTTACGAGCAGTACTTC. Amino acids: CASSILYSYEQYF.